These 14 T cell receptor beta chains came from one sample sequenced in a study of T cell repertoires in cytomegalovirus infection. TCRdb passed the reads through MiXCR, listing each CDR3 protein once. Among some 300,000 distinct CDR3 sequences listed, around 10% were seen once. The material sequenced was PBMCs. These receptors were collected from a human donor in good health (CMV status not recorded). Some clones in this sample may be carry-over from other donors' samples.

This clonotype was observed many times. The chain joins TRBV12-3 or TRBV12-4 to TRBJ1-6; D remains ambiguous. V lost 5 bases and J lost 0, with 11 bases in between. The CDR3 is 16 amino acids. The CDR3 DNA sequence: TGTGCCAGCAGTCAAGTGATTAGCTCCTATAATTCACCCCTCCACTTT. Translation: CASSQVISSYNSPLHF.

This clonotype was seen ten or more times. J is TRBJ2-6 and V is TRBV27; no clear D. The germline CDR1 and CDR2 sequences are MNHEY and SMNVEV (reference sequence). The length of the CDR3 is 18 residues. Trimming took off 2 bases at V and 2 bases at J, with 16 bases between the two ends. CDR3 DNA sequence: TGTGCCAGCAGTTTAGCATCCCCACACAAGCCTGGGGCCAACGTCCTGACTTTC. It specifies CASSLASPHKPGANVLTF.

The DNA for the CDR3 is TGTGCCACCAGCGGCAGGCTGGTCACTGAAGCTTTCTTT. It codes for CATSGRLVTEAFF. The V gene is TRBV15, the J gene TRBJ1-1, with D uncertain. Trimming cost V 5 bases and J 4 bases, with 11 bases left between them. This CDR3 comprises 13 residues. The V gene's germline CDR1 is LNHNV and CDR2 YYDKDF (reference sequence). The whole variable domain, remainder taken from reference TRBV15 and TRBJ1-1, is DAMVIQNPRYQVTQFGKPVTLSCSQTLNHNVMYWYQQKSSQAPKLLFHYYDKDFNNEADTPDNFQSRRPNTSFCFLDIRSPGLGDTAMYLCATSGRLVTEAFFGQGTRLTVV.

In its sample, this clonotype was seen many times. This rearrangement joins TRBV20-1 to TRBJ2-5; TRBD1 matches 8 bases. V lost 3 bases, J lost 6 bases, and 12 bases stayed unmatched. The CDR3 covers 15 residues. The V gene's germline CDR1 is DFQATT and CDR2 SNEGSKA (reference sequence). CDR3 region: CSASPTDRARKTQYF. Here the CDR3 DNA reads TGCAGTGCTAGTCCCACGGACAGGGCGAGGAAGACCCAGTACTTC.

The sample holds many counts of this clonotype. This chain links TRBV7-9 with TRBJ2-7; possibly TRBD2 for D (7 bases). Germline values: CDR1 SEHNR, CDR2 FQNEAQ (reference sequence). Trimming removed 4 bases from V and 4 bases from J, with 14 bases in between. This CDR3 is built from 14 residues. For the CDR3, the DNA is TGTGCCAGCAGCTCGGGCGGGGGCCTGTACGAGCAGTACGTC. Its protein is CASSSGGGLYEQYV.

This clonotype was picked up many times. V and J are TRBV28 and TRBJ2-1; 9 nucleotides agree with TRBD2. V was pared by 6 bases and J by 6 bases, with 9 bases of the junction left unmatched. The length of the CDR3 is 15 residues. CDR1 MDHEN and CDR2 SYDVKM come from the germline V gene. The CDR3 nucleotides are TGTGCCAGCAGCGCGGGGGGGGCCGGGGGCAATGAGCAGTTCTTC. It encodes CASSAGGAGGNEQFF.

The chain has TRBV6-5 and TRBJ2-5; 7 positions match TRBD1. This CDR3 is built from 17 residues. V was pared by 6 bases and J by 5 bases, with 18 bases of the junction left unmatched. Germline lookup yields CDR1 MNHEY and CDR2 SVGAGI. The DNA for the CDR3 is TGTGCCAGCAGCTCCGGGACAGTTCGTCTTATCAAGGAGACCCAGTACTTC. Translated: CASSSGTVRLIKETQYF.

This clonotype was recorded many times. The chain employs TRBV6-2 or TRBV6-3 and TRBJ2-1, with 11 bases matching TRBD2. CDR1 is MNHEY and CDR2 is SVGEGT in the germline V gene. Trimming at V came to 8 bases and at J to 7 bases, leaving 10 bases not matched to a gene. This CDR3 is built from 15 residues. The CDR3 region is CASFRGLAGGNEQFF. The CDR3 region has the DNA TGTGCCAGCTTCCGGGGGCTAGCGGGGGGTAATGAGCAGTTCTTC.

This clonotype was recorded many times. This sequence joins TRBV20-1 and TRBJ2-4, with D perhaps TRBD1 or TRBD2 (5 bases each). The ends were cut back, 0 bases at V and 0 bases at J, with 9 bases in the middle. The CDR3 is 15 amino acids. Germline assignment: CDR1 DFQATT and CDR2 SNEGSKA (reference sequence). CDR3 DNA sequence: TGCAGTGCTAGAGAGTTGGGGACAGCCAAAAACATTCAGTACTTC. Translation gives CSARELGTAKNIQYF.

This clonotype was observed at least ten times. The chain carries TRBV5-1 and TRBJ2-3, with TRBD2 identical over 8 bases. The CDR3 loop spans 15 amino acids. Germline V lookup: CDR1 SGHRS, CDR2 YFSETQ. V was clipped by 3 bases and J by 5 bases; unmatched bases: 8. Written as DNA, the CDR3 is TGCGCCAGCAGCTCGGGGGGGGCTGAACAAGATACGCAGTATTTT. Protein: CASSSGGAEQDTQYF.

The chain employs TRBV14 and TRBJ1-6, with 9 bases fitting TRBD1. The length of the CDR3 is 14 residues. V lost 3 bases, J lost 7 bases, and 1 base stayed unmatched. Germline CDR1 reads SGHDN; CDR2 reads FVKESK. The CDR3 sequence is CASSHGTGNSPLHF. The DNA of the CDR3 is TGTGCCAGCAGCCACGGGACAGGGAATTCACCCCTCCACTTT.

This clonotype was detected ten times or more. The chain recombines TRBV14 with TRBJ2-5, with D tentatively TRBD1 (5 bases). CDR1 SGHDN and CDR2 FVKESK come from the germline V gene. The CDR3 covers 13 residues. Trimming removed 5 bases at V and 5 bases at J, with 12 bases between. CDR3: CASSAQRGETQYF. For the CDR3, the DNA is TGTGCCAGCAGCGCCCAAAGGGGCGAGACCCAGTACTTC.

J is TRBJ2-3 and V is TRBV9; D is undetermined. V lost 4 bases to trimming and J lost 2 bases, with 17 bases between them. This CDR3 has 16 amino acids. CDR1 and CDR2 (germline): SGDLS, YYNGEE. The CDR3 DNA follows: TGTGCCAGCAGCCCGGCCCCGGCTCCAGTCACAGATACGCAGTATTTT. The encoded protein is CASSPAPAPVTDTQYF.

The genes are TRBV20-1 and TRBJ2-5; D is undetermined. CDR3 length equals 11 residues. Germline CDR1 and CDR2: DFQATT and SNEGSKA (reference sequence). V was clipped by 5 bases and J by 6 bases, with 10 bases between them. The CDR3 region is CSAQPQKTQYF. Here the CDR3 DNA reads TGCAGTGCTCAACCTCAAAAGACCCAGTACTTC.